The clone carrying this T cell receptor beta chain has just one count. Its target is unknown. The sample comes from a study of cytomegalovirus exposure and HLA in healthy donors. The study, taken as a whole, reports: On later analysis, the bulk of CMV-associated TCR beta chains appeared to be HLA-restricted. Most subjects had HLA-A and HLA-B alleles reportedly predicted accurately by TCR beta sequences.

The study ran its PCR with 60 Vbeta and 13 Jbeta primers. Method: immunoSEQ multiplex PCR; TCRdb's copy keeps in-frame clones and lacks some. This sample has roughly 150,000 clones, with approximately 71% found just once. The CDR3 loop spans 15 amino acids. The trim removed 3 bases at V and 2 bases at J, leaving 6 bases unmatched. The V gene's germline CDR1 is GTSNPN and CDR2 SVGIG (reference sequence). This receptor was obtained from a man aged 25 to 40 in good health and CMV-seropositive. Specimen: PBMCs. This chain connects TRBV30 to TRBJ2-5; 10 bases are a match to TRBD2. CDR3 sequence (DNA): TGTGCCTGGAGGCCCGGACTAGCGGCACAAGAGACCCAGTACTTC. Translating gives CAWRPGLAAQETQYF.